This TCR beta chain was identified during a study of blood T cell repertoires in COVID-19. Study as a whole: Donors in the United States, Italy and Spain gave samples during acute or convalescent COVID-19. The cDNA or gDNA used as material had been derived from T cells, B-cell-depleted T cells, or PBMCs.

With 3 bases removed from V and 14 bases from J, the gap between germline ends came to 16 bases. The CDR3 is made up of 13 amino acids. The table came from immunoSEQ multiplex PCR; TCRdb's copy has only in-frame clones and leaves some out. The sample lists some 99,000 clones, about nine tenths occurring once. The TCR originated in a human donor in a cohort sampled during active COVID-19. The chain carries TRBV12-3 or TRBV12-4 and TRBJ2-2; D may be TRBD1 (5 bases). Sequencing was performed on peripheral blood. As DNA, the CDR3 is TGTGCCAGCAGTTTGGGGCAGCCCCGTGGTCTGTTTTTT. As protein: CASSLGQPRGLFF.